This T cell receptor (beta chain) derives from a study of CD8 T cells in Susac syndrome. The table lists this clonotype with a count of one. The J segment lost 5 bases and the V segment lost 4 bases, leaving 2 bases of the junction unmatched. The germline CDR1 and CDR2 sequences are MDHEN and SYDVKM. CDR3 size: 13 residues. RNA was extracted with the RNeasy kit, and a quantity of about 0.45 to 1 ug was reverse transcribed using random hexamers. immunoSEQ multiplex PCR amplified TCR beta CDR3 across 54 Vbeta, 13 Jbeta. TCRdb re-called the immunoSEQ multiplex PCR reads with MiXCR, one entry per CDR3 protein. Altogether some 140,000 distinct CDR3 sequences are present, over 75% being singletons, with the ten largest covering 0.51%.

The chain recombines TRBV28 with TRBJ2-7, with 10 bases fitting TRBD1. The specimen sequenced was CD8+ T cells from PBMCs. The source of this sequence is a human donor with multiple sclerosis. CDR3 amino acids: CASSSGQGNEQYF. In DNA form, the CDR3 reads TGTGCCAGCAGTTCGGGACAGGGGAACGAGCAGTACTTC.